This TCR beta chain was profiled in a study of vaccination and CD4 T cells after COVID-19. Across the whole study: The convalescents comprised six males and four females, two of them Hispanic. Post-COVID samples were collected a median around 100 days following diagnosis, spanning 35 to 161. Cells were stimulated with overlapping spike peptide pools from SARS-CoV-2, HCoV-NL63, HCoV-OC43 and HCoV-229E.

CDR3 size: 15 residues. V lost 0 bases and J lost 7; bases outside the gene matches: 6. Germline V lookup: CDR1 DFQATT, CDR2 SNEGSKA (reference sequence). Comment on this clonotype: Antigen: not known.

Indicated treatment: approximately 9-day PBMC culture with coronavirus spike peptide pools or control peptides (ViraFEST assay). At the Johns Hopkins FTIC core, DNA taken from cultured CD4+ T cells was sequenced by way of the Oncomine TCR Beta short-read assay. Via MiXCR, TCRdb re-called the PCR reads, giving one row per CDR3 protein. The repertoire holds under 20,000 distinct CDR3 sequences, with about 45% as singletons. This receptor was identified in a human donor with COVID-19. The sequenced material came from cultured CD4+ T cells from blood. V usage is TRBV20-1 and J usage is TRBJ1-4; 9 bases align to TRBD1. CDR3 region: CSARDPGQGGEKLFF. For the CDR3, the DNA is TGCAGTGCTAGAGATCCGGGACAGGGTGGTGAAAAACTGTTTTTT.